The 8 T cell receptor beta chains listed next were all sequenced from one sample in a study of blood T cell repertoires in COVID-19. Using immunoSEQ multiplex PCR, the repertoire was profiled, and TCRdb retains in-frame clones only, with some absent. The sample includes 300,000 to 500,000 clones, over 75% of them seen just once. Specimen: PBMCs or T cells enriched from blood (not recorded which). The receptors here all came from a woman aged 25 to 39 with acute COVID-19.

The chain links TRBV3-1 (or the pseudogene TRBV3-2) to TRBJ2-5, with TRBD2 matching over 16 bases. After removal of 3 bases from V and 5 bases from J, the junction contained 9 bases not matched to a gene. The CDR3 runs to 18 residues. The V gene's germline CDR1 is LGHDT and CDR2 YNNKEL (reference sequence). The CDR3 region is CASSHDGTSGGAWETQYF. The CDR3 bases are TGTGCCAGCAGCCACGATGGGACTAGCGGGGGGGCCTGGGAGACCCAGTACTTC.

In this sample, this clone turned up once. The V and J genes are TRBV10-3 and TRBJ1-1; 8 bases are a match to TRBD1. This CDR3 has 14 amino acids. Trimming removed 11 bases from V and 5 bases from J; junction bases left unmatched: 13. Germline values: CDR1 ENHRY, CDR2 SYGVKD. The CDR3 bases are TGTGCCGCCCGACCGGGACAGGTTGGGACTGAAGCTTTCTTT. It codes for CAARPGQVGTEAFF.

CDR3 DNA: TGTGCCAGCAGCTTATCCGCAGGGGCCCTCTCTGGAAACACCATATATTTT. Translation: CASSLSAGALSGNTIYF. The rearrangement links TRBV7-2 to TRBJ1-3, with D perhaps TRBD1 (6 bases). The CDR3 totals 17 residues. Germline CDR1 and CDR2: SGHTA and FQGNSA. Trimming pared 2 bases from V and 0 bases from J, leaving 14 bases between.

This chain joins TRBV30 and TRBJ1-2; no reliable D call. The germline gives CDR1 GTSNPN, CDR2 SVGIG (reference sequence). The V gene lost 0 bases and the J gene lost 6 bases, with 8 bases spanning the gap. There are 12 residues in the CDR3. The CDR3 spells CAWSVLFDGYTF. As DNA, the CDR3 is TGTGCCTGGAGTGTACTGTTCGATGGCTACACCTTC.

This chain uses TRBV6-4 with TRBJ1-1, with TRBD1 matching over 7 bases. The CDR3 extends over 12 amino acids. The junction had 2 bases not matched to a gene; V was cut back by 3 bases and J by 7 bases. Germline loops: CDR1 MRHNA, CDR2 SNTAGT. Here the CDR3 reads CASSERDSEAFF. DNA for the CDR3: TGTGCCAGCAGTGAAAGGGACAGTGAAGCTTTCTTT.

The chain is built from TRBV5-1 and TRBJ1-2, with D possibly matching TRBD1 (6 bases). The CDR3 extends over 15 amino acids. The germline V gene encodes CDR1 SGHRS and CDR2 YFSETQ. Between the trimmed V and J ends, which lost 2 bases and 2 bases, there was a span of 13 bases. The CDR3 sequence: CASSFSQGQNYGYTF. CDR3 in DNA: TGCGCCAGCAGCTTTTCCCAGGGGCAGAACTATGGCTACACCTTC.

The V call is TRBV5-5, the J call TRBJ1-6, with D possibly being TRBD1 (5 bases). Trimming removed 2 bases at V and 7 bases at J, with 10 bases between. The CDR3 extends over 14 amino acids. Germline V gene data show CDR1 as SGHKS and CDR2 as YYEKEE (reference sequence). CDR3 sequence: CASSLGVANSPLHF. The CDR3 DNA follows: TGTGCCAGCAGCTTAGGGGTGGCCAATTCACCCCTCCACTTT. Using reference TRBV5-5 and TRBJ1-6 for the parts outside the CDR3, the full variable domain is DAGVTQSPTHLIKTRGQQVTLRCSPISGHKSVSWYQQVLGQGPQFIFQYYEKEERGRGNFPDRFSARQFPNYSSELNVNALLLGDSALYLCASSLGVANSPLHFGNGTRLTVT.

This chain uses TRBV4-1 with TRBJ1-5; D not resolved. The germline V and J ends were trimmed by 0 bases and 7 bases, with 10 bases remaining between them. CDR3 length: 14 residues. Germline V gene lookup returns CDR1 MGHRA and CDR2 YSYEKL. This chain's CDR3 is CASSQDTGWQPQHF. The CDR3 nucleotides read TGCGCCAGCAGCCAAGATACGGGGTGGCAGCCCCAGCATTTT.